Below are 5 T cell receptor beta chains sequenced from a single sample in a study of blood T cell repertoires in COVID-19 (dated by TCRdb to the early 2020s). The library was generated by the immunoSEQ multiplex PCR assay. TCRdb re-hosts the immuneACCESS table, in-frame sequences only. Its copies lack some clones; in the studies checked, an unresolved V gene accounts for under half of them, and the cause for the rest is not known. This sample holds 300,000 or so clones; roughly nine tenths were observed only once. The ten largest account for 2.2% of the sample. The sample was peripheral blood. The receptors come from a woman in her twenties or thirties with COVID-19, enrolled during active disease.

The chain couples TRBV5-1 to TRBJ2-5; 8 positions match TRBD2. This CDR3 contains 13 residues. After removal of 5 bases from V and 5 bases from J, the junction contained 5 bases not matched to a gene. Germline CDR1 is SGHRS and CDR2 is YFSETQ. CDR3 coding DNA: TGCGCCAGCAGGGTAGCGGGAAGTGAGACCCAGTACTTC. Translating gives CASRVAGSETQYF.

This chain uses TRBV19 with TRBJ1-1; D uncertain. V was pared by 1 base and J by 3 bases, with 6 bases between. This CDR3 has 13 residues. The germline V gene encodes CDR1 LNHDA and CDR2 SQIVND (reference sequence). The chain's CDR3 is CASSIGADTEAFF. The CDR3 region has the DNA TGTGCCAGTAGTATAGGGGCAGACACTGAAGCTTTCTTT.

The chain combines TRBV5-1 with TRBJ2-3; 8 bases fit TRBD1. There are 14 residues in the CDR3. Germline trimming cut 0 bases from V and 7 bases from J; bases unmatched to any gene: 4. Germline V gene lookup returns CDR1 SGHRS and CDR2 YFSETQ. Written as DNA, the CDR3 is TGCGCCAGCAGCTTGGGACAGGGGTACCATACGCAGTATTTT. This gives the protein CASSLGQGYHTQYF.

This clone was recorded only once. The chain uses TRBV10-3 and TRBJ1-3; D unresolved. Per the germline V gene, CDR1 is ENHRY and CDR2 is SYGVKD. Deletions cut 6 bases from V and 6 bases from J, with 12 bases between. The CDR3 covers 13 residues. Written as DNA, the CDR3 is TGTGCCATCAGCCTTACAAACCAAAACACCATATATTTT. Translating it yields CAISLTNQNTIYF.

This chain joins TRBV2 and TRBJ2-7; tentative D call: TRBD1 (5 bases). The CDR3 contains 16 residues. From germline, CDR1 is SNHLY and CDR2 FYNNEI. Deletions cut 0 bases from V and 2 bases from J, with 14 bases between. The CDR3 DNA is TGTGCCAGCAGTGAAGCGGTGGGCAGGGCCGCCTACGAGCAGTACTTC. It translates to CASSEAVGRAAYEQYF.